This TCR beta chain was found in a study of blood T cell repertoires in COVID-19. Study in general: Nucleic acid was either cDNA or gDNA, and it came from T cells, B-cell-depleted T cells, or PBMCs.

Using immunoSEQ multiplex PCR, the repertoire was profiled, and TCRdb retains in-frame clones only, with some absent. The sample has about 59,000 clones, around four fifths seen once; the top ten hold roughly 12%. The sequenced sample was peripheral blood. The origin of this receptor is a man of 80 years or more with acute or convalescent COVID-19.

In nucleotides, the CDR3 is TGCGCCAGCAGCTTGGGGGGCAATAATAACTATGGCTACACCTTC. The encoded protein is CASSLGGNNNYGYTF. The chain has TRBV5-1 and TRBJ1-2; D might be TRBD1 (5 bases). V lost 0 bases and J lost 1, with 10 bases in between. This CDR3 spans 15 amino acids. The germline gives CDR1 SGHRS, CDR2 YFSETQ.